This T cell receptor (beta chain) was recorded in a study of shared clonotypes between healthy human individuals. Whole-study findings and limits: Deeper or shallower sequencing was expected to change how clonotypes are shared among donors. Around 5% of naive CD4 clonotypes were shared across four donors. Rarefaction curves obtained for sorted subsets showed sequencing incomplete despite large depth.

About this clone itself: Its antigen is undetermined.

Genomic DNA (from each subset) was split evenly across several immunoSEQ plates. Sequencing used immunoSEQ multiplex PCR; TCRdb keeps in-frame clones, though not all of them. The sample has 2.3 million or so clones; more than 80% are singletons. This CDR3 is 13 amino acids long. CDR1 is SGHRS, CDR2 YFSETQ, per germline. V trimming: 4 bases; J trimming: 5 bases; junction bases outside the gene matches: 3. J is TRBJ2-5 and V is TRBV5-1; TRBD1 agrees at 9 bases. The origin of this receptor is a man in his late teens or twenties in good health. Some clones in this sample may be carry-over from other donors' samples. The source material was naive CD4+ T cells from PBMCs. The subset here: CD45RA+ positively selected. The CDR3 is CASSDRGDETQYF. The CDR3 DNA sequence: TGCGCCAGCAGCGACAGGGGGGACGAGACCCAGTACTTC. Full variable domain (outside the CDR3, taken from reference TRBV5-1 and TRBJ2-5): KAGVTQTPRYLIKTRGQQVTLSCSPISGHRSVSWYQQTPGQGLQFLFEYFSETQRNKGNFPGRFSGRQFSNSRSEMNVSTLELGDSALYLCASSDRGDETQYFGPGTRLLVL.